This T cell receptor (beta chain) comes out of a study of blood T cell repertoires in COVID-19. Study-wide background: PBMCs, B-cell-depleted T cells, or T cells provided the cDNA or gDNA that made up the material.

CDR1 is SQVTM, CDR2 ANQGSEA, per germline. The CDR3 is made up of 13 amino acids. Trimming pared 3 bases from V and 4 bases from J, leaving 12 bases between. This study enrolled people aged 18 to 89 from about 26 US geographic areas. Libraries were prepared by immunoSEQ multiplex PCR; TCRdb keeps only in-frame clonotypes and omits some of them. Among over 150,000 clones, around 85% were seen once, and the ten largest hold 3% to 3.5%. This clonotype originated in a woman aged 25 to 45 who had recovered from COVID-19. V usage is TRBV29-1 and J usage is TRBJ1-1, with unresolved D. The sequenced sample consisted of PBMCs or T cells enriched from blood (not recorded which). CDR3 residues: CSVERSAVTEAFF. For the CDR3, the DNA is TGCAGCGTTGAGAGGTCAGCGGTCACTGAAGCTTTCTTT.